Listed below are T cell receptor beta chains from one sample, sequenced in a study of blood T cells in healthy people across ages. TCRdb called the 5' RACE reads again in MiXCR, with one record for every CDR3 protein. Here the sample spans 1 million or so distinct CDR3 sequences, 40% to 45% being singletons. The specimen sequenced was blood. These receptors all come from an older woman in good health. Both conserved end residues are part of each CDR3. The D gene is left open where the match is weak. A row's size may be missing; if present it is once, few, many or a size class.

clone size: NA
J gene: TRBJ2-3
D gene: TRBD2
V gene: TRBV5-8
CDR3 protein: CASSPVGLAGPPLGDTQYF
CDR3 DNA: TGTGCCAGCAGCCCGGTCGGACTAGCGGGACCCCCCTTGGGAGATACGCAGTATTTT

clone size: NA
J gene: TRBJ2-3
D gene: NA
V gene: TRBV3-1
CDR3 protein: CASSQGSGAPDTQYF
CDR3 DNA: TGTGCCAGCAGCCAGGGGTCGGGGGCGCCGGATACGCAGTATTTT

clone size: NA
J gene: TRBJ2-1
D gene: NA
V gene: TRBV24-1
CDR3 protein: CATTGEAYNEQFF
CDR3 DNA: TGTGCCACCACCGGGGAGGCCTACAATGAGCAGTTCTTC

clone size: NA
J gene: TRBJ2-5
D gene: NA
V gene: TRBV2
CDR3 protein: CASSESGWVQETQYF
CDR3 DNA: TGTGCCAGCAGTGAGTCAGGTTGGGTCCAAGAGACCCAGTACTTC

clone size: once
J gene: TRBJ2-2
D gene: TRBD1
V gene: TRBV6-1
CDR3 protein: CASSEPGGGTGELFF
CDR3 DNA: TGTGCCAGCAGTGAGCCAGGGGGCGGGACCGGGGAGCTGTTTTTT

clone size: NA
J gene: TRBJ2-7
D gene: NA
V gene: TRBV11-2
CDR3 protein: CASSLAPADSYEQYF
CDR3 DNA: TGTGCCAGCAGCTTAGCTCCGGCGGACTCCTACGAGCAGTACTTC

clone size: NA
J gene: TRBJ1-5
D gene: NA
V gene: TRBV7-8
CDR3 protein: CASSLDSGAGRQPQHF
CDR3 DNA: TGTGCCAGCAGCTTAGATTCGGGGGCCGGGCGGCAGCCCCAGCATTTT

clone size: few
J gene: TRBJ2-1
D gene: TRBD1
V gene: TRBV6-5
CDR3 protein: CASRLVTGAYNEQFF
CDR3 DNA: TGTGCCAGCAGGCTTGTGACAGGGGCCTACAATGAGCAGTTCTTC

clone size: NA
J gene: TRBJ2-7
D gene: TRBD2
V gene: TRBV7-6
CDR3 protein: CASSDFSGRTNYEQYF
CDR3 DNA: TGTGCCAGCAGCGACTTTAGCGGGAGGACAAACTACGAGCAGTACTTC

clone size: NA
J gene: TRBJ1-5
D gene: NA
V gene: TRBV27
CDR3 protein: CASSLSLGPGSNQPQHF
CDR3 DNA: TGTGCCAGCAGTTTATCGCTGGGGCCAGGGAGCAATCAGCCCCAGCATTTT

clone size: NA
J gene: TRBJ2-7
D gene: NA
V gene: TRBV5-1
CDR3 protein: CASSIVLRTYEQYF
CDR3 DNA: TGCGCCAGCAGCATTGTCTTACGGACCTACGAACAGTACTTC

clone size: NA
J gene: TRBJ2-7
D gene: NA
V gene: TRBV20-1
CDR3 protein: CSARDLKGSYEQYF
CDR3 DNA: TGCAGTGCTAGAGATCTGAAGGGTTCCTACGAGCAGTACTTC

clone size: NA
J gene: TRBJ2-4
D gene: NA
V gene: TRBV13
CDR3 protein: CASSPRLGDAKNIQYF
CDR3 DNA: TGTGCCAGCAGCCCCAGGCTGGGGGATGCCAAAAACATTCAGTACTTC

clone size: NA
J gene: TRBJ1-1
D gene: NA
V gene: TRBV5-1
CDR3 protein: CASSLQRFSGGNTEAFF
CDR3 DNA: TGCGCCAGCAGCTTGCAGCGGTTCTCCGGGGGGAACACTGAAGCTTTCTTT

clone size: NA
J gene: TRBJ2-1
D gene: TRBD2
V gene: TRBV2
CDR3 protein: CASSEPRGLAGENEQFF
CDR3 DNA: TGTGCCAGCAGTGAACCAAGAGGACTAGCGGGGGAGAATGAGCAGTTCTTC

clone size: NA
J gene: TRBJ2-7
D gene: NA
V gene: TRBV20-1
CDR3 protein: CSASSLRDNLYEQYF
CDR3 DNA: TGCAGTGCTAGTTCGCTCCGCGACAATCTCTACGAGCAGTACTTC

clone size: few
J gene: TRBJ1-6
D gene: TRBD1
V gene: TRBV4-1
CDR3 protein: CASSQPDRVGSPLHF
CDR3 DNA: TGCGCCAGCAGCCAACCGGACAGGGTGGGGTCACCCCTCCACTTT

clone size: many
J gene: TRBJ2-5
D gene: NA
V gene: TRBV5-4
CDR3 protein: CASSEETHDQETQYF
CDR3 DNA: TGTGCCAGCAGCGAGGAGACACACGACCAAGAGACCCAGTACTTC

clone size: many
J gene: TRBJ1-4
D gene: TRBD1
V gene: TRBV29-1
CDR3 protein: CSAMGQGAAKLFF
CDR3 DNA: TGCAGCGCCATGGGACAGGGGGCCGCAAAACTGTTTTTT

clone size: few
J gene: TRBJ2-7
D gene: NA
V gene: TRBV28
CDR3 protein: CASSLTPGRGSIDEQYF
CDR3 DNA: TGTGCCAGCAGTTTAACTCCGGGCAGGGGATCGATCGACGAGCAGTACTTC

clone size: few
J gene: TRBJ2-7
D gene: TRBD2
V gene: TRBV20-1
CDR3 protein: CGLAGGRGLGEQYF
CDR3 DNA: TGCGGACTAGCGGGAGGACGAGGATTGGGCGAGCAGTACTTC

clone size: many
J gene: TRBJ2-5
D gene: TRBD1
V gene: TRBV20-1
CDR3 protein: CSARGGQTEETQYF
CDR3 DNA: TGCAGTGCTAGAGGGGGACAGACCGAAGAGACCCAGTACTTC

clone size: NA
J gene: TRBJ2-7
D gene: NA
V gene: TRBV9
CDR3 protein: CASSVAGDRYEQYF
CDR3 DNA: TGTGCCAGCAGCGTAGCGGGAGACAGGTACGAGCAGTACTTC

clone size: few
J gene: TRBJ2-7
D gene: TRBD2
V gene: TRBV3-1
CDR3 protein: CASSDSGRAYYEQYF
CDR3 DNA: TGTGCCAGCAGCGACAGCGGGAGGGCCTATTACGAGCAGTACTTC

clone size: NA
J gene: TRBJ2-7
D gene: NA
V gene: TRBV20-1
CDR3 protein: CSARRSSGPGYEQYF
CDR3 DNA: TGCAGTGCTAGAAGGTCCAGCGGCCCAGGCTACGAGCAGTACTTC

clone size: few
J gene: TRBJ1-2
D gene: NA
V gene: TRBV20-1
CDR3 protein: CSARDQIGMGYGYTF
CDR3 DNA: TGCAGTGCTAGAGATCAGATCGGGATGGGATATGGCTACACCTTC

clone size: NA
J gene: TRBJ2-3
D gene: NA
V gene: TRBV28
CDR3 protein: CASSFSGGLDTQYF
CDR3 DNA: TGTGCCAGCAGTTTCTCTGGGGGGTTAGATACGCAGTATTTT

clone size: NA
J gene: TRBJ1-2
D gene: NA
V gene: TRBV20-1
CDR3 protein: CSARDRGGSNYGYTF
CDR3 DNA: TGCAGTGCTAGAGATCGGGGGGGTTCGAACTATGGCTACACCTTC

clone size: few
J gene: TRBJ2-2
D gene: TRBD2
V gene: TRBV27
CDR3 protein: CASSFRLAGTGELFF
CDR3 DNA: TGTGCCAGCAGTTTTCGCCTAGCGGGAACCGGGGAGCTGTTTTTT

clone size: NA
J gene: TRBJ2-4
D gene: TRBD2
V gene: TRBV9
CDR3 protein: CASSDPLAGGKNIQYF
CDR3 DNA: TGTGCCAGCAGCGACCCCTTGGCGGGGGGCAAAAACATTCAGTACTTC

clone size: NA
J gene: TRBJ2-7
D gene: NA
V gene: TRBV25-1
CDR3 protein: CASSDDKGPYNEQYF
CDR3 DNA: TGTGCCAGCAGTGATGACAAGGGGCCCTACAATGAGCAGTACTTC

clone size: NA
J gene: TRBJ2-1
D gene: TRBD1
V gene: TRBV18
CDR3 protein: CASSPPLQGALNEQFF
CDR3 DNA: TGTGCCAGCTCACCACCGTTGCAGGGGGCCCTCAATGAGCAGTTCTTC

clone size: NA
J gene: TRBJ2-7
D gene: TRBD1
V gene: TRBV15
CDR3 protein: CATSRQMDRPVNEQYF
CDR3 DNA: TGTGCCACCAGCAGACAAATGGACAGGCCGGTGAACGAGCAGTACTTC

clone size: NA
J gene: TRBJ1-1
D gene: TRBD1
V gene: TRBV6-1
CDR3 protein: CASSQIVGWTGGNTEAFF
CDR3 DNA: TGTGCCAGCAGCCAGATAGTCGGATGGACAGGGGGCAATACTGAAGCTTTCTTT

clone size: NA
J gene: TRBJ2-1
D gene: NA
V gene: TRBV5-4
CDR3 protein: CASSLGLERAGSYNEQFF
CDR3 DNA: TGTGCCAGCAGCTTGGGGCTGGAGAGGGCCGGCTCCTACAATGAGCAGTTCTTC

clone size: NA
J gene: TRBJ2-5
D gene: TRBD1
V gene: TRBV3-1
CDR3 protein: CASSPRTGVGETQYF
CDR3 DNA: TGTGCCAGCAGCCCTCGGACAGGGGTGGGGGAGACCCAGTACTTC

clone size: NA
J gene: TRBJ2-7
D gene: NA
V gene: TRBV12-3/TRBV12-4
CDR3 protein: CASSSVNRGGVYEQYF
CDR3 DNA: TGTGCCAGCAGTTCCGTAAACAGGGGAGGGGTGTACGAGCAGTACTTC

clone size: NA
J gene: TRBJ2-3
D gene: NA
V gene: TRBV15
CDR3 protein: CATSRGGRTDTQYF
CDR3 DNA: TGTGCCACCAGCAGAGGGGGACGAACAGATACGCAGTATTTT

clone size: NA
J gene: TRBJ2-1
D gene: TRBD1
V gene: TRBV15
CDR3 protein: CATSRDGTGEDEQFF
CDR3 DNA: TGTGCCACCAGCAGAGATGGGACAGGGGAGGATGAGCAGTTCTTC